Below, one T cell receptor beta chain is given with its context. Its target is not known. The data stem from a study of T cells in localized non-small cell lung cancer. Germline CDR1 SGHNT, CDR2 YYREEE (reference sequence). V lost 4 bases to trimming and J lost 5 bases, with 8 bases between them. This CDR3 comprises 12 residues. The data were produced by immunoSEQ multiplex PCR, yet TCRdb's version contains in-frame clones alone and is incomplete. The table has approximately 30,000 clones, 88% seen once. Study-level findings and limits: Higher T cell density in the blood was associated with longer overall survival, whereas higher adjacent-lung clonality associated with shorter survival. Multi-region tumor sequencing was not done, so intratumor heterogeneity could not be excluded. Among the top 100 tumor clones, a median 57 appeared in adjacent lung. Tumor trailed uninvolved adjacent lung in T cell clonality, which peaked there.

The receptor was isolated from a woman aged 35 to 75 with stage I lung adenocarcinoma. Sample: peripheral blood, taken before any cancer treatment. The chain combines TRBV5-4 with TRBJ2-3; D not resolved. The CDR3 bases are TGTGCCAGCAGCCTCGGGCAAGATACGCAGTATTTT. It is translated as CASSLGQDTQYF.